This T cell receptor beta chain stems from a study of cytomegalovirus exposure and HLA in healthy donors listed by TCRdb under 2017. Regarding the research as a whole: According to an earlier analysis of a few hundred of the donors, about 170 million T cells yielded approximately 120 million unique TCR beta sequences and more than 250 Gb of sequence data. A later analysis re-analyzed previously published TCR beta repertoires from about 600 donors and added high-resolution HLA genotyping to study TCR occurrence patterns. Every discovery cohort repertoire had been produced on one sequencing platform. The number of donors typed differed by locus, with 629-630 for A, B, C, DRB1 and DQB1, about 500 for DQA1, 606 for DPA1, and approximately 470 for DPB1. A separate validation cohort of over a hundred different subjects was used in addition to the roughly 700-subject first cohort. Of the approximately 400 genotyped donors, about 84% fell in the genetic ancestry cluster associated with self-reported Caucasian donors. In the later analysis, no new phenotypic data were used to find candidate immune exposures; instead, reliance was placed on TCR beta sequences and their occurrence across donors. Across 398 genotyped donors of the cohort, an average of about 200,000 unique TCR beta nucleotide sequences per donor were sequenced, and 15% to 20% of those sequences were non-productive. The study combined high-throughput TCR immunosequencing, statistical association of individual TCRs with disease status, and machine learning to predict cytomegalovirus infection status. Alongside the repertoire data, information on donor age, sex, ethnicity and CMV serostatus was compiled. In a later genetic analysis, genome-wide SNP genotypes for about three fifths of the roughly 670 donors were used, and that subset was treated as a discovery cohort. An early release covering about 600 HLA-typed donors comprised approximately 300 gigabases of sequencing data and some 79 million unique TCR sequences. Four to six DR-DQ haplotypes were handled as single units for association and clustering, since linkage in the cohort was strong. Class I and class II HLA loci were covered by the typing at four-digit resolution. To decide whether each TCR beta V gene segment behaved as functional or pseudogenic, an earlier analysis of 587 of the donors relied on high-throughput TCR beta sequencing. The aim of the study was to test whether cataloging public T cell receptors could identify signatures of past pathogen exposure. The study used immunosequencing to profile the T cell repertoires of some 600 subjects and linked those repertoires to cytomegalovirus serostatus. On the study overall, not on this receptor specifically: A later analysis found that most CMV-associated TCR beta chains appeared HLA-restricted, with HLA associations seemingly driven largely by CMV exposure. In a later analysis, the rate of TCR association differed among HLA loci, with DRB1 alleles having the most associated TCRs and HLA-C alleles having the fewest. The earlier analysis of around 600 of the donors excluded roughly 16 rarely observed V segments, including chromosome 9 orphons, because counts were too low. HLA typing was unavailable for some donors at each locus, so association tests used only the typed subset. In an earlier analysis of 587 of the donors, most TCR beta V segments appeared in productive rearrangements about 87% or about 30% of the time, broadly matching IMGT annotations. A later analysis associated 16,951 TCR beta sequences with specific HLA alleles at a false discovery rate of 0.05. A later genetic analysis reported fewer N-insertions in productive TCRs among donors in an Asian-associated ancestry cluster than the approximately 670-donor mean. A cluster of highly shared sequence variants was judged likely to represent a technical artifact of the sequencing pipeline. Linkage disequilibrium might explain the correlated functional status among segregating V segments, but an unknown experimental factor could not be excluded. Roughly uniform sequencing depth across donors was assumed in presence/absence analyses, although this assumption may not hold. In the study, approximately 160 TCR beta chains were listed as associated with cytomegalovirus. While some public TCRs were present in many individuals, most TCR sequences turned up only very rarely across donors. In a later analysis, HLA-associated TCR beta chains were found to be more clonally expanded and to have lower generation probabilities than equally common non-associated chains. When HLA alleles, especially DR and DQ, strongly co-occurred, attributing TCR associations to individual alleles was difficult. In a later analysis, several top co-occurrence clusters were reported to appear linked to parvovirus B19, influenza, CMV and Epstein-Barr virus. For the cohort, immune exposure information was limited to CMV serostatus. The classifier was reported to diagnose cytomegalovirus status with high specificity and sensitivity in both the original cohort and the validation cohort. It was suggested by the authors that the approach could potentially be generalized to other disease states and immunological phenotypes. A further reported finding was that TCR beta sequences accurately predicted the HLA-A and HLA-B alleles for most subjects in the first cohort. An association between a missense DCLRE1C variant and V-gene and J-gene trimming of TCR beta chains was found in a later genetic analysis and replicated in an independent cohort. Some IMGT-functional V segments, including TRBV6-2 and TRBV6-3, could not be distinguished by the 87-base-pair reads and were therefore excluded. In vitro tests confirmed that a few of the cytomegalovirus-associated TCR beta chains recognize cytomegalovirus antigens. This cohort had only TCR beta chains sequenced, and the lack of alpha or paired-chain data limited which features could be detected.

The CDR3 runs 14 amino acids, cysteine and phenylalanine included. The read is trimmed to its CDR3 DNA, 42 bases read in frame from base 1. For CDR1 and CDR2, the germline V gene (reference sequence) lists LNHDA and SQIVND. Trimming takes 3 bases from V and 4 bases from J, and the germline ends sit 12 bases apart. The cohort consisted of hundreds of healthy bone marrow donors. All cohort members were sampled while nominally healthy, although unrecorded immune exposures were likely present. The donor was CMV seronegative and was included in the group of about 350 seronegative cohort members. A peripheral blood sample was collected from each donor, and TCR beta sequencing was performed on peripheral blood mononuclear cells. The Qiagen DNeasy Blood Extraction Kit was used to extract genomic DNA from the blood cell samples. Note on this clone: This receptor's antigen is unknown. Base qualities are not provided; no much larger clone lies one nucleotide away. Other nucleotide sequences from this sample produce the same CDR3.

Libraries were made using the immunoSEQ multiplex PCR assay. The multiplex PCR relied on a mix of 60 forward primers for TCR Vbeta segments and 13 reverse primers for TCR Jbeta segments. A multiplex PCR assay on genomic DNA amplified the CDR3 region of rearranged TCR beta genes. On the Illumina HiSeq System, the amplified TCR beta libraries were sequenced as 87-base-pair reads. In the paper's pipeline: In a later analysis, 80 million or so unique TCR beta chains were counted across the 650 to 750 repertoires, and roughly 9.9 million of these chains were shared by at least two donors. Raw reads were error-corrected and collapsed into unique sequences by a nearest-neighbor algorithm in which closely related sequences were merged to remove PCR and sequencing errors. Alignment of CDR3 sequences to IMGT reference sequences was used to assign V, D and J gene segments. For a sequence to be retained, at least a six-nucleotide match to both a V gene segment and a J gene segment was required. Rearrangements were classified as productive when the CDR3 lacked stop codons and remained in frame with V and J, and all other rearrangements were classified as non-productive. CDR3 was defined according to IMGT convention as the region running from the second conserved V-encoded cysteine to the conserved J-encoded phenylalanine. The earlier analysis of about 610 of the donors excluded any sequence lacking an unambiguous match to a single V gene segment. An earlier analysis of a few hundred of the donors called V segments functional above 56.7% productive rearrangements and segregating when the between-donor standard deviation exceeded 5%. A statistical classification framework was built for diagnosing cytomegalovirus status from the catalog of TCR beta chain sequences. In a later analysis, TCR nucleotide sequences were compared against IMGT/GENE-DB human TR gene sequences so that V and J genes could be assigned. The TCRdist pipeline was used in a later analysis to assign CDR3 sequences and most-parsimonious VDJ recombination scenarios. In a later analysis, each TCR beta chain was defined by its CDR3 amino acid sequence together with its V-gene family, and reads without a unique V-gene family were excluded. In a later analysis, 450 to 600 highly shared, low-generation-probability nucleotide sequences were removed to address suspected cross-contamination and a sequencing artifact. In a later analysis, a clonal expansion index was calculated for each public chain from normalized within-repertoire ranks of inferred template counts. A later analysis computed generation probabilities with a VDJ recombination model fitted to out-of-frame rearrangements, and checked the results against IGoR. A later analysis scored TCR-TCR, TCR-HLA and TCR-CMV co-occurrence with hypergeometric tests, applying a repertoire-size bias correction to TCR pairs. A later analysis estimated false discovery rates by permuting HLA or CMV assignments 20 times. In a later analysis, co-occurring TCRs were grouped using DBSCAN, and TCRdist sequence similarity was added for clustering within HLA-allele-positive subsets. Repertoires with fewer than 30,000 or more than 120,000 public chains were left out of co-occurrence clustering, as were roughly five repertoires with anomalous nucleotide sharing. TCRdb carries this immuneACCESS record with in-frame sequences only. Its versions omit some clonotypes, under half of them owing to an unresolved V gene in the studies checked, with the rest unexplained. V, J and clone size are taken as reported in that table, and D and trimming were inferred from the DNA itself. In this sample the table shows 95,000 or so clones, around 79% of which occur a single time. Roughly 4.5% of the sample is in the top ten clones.

Material for sequencing was PBMCs. The TCR comes from a woman aged 40-49 years in good health and CMV-seronegative. The chain employs TRBV19 and TRBJ1-1, with TRBD1 tentatively as D gene (5 bases match). CDR3 region: CASSIWGEGTEAFF. The DNA is as follows: TGTGCCAGTAGTATTTGGGGCGAAGGCACTGAAGCTTTCTTT.